This T cell receptor beta chain comes out of a study of control samples from healthy donors and cancer patients. The CDR3 has 14 residues. J gave up 2 bases and V 4 bases, and 3 bases lay outside the gene matches. In germline, CDR1 is MGHRA, CDR2 YSYEKL. Only in-frame clones appear in the TCRdb table, and some are missing; sequencing was by immunoSEQ multiplex PCR. Here the sample spans about 170,000 clones, 85% to 95% being singletons. The clonotype originates from a woman younger than 35 in good health. This chain connects TRBV4-1 to TRBJ2-7; 9 bases line up with TRBD2. Source material: blood. CDR3 DNA: TGCGCCAGCAGCCTCGCTAGCGGGGCCTACGAGCAGTACTTC. Amino acids: CASSLASGAYEQYF.